A single sample is the source of the 8 T cell receptor beta chains below, sequenced in a study of blood T cell repertoires in COVID-19. Here immunoSEQ multiplex PCR was the method, and the copy in TCRdb shows in-frame clones only, minus some. The sample consists of roughly 180,000 clones, roughly 82% of them appearing once. The sequencing sample was made of PBMCs or T cells enriched from blood (not recorded which). All receptors come from a young woman who had recovered from COVID-19.

The chain links TRBV7-7 to TRBJ2-7; TRBD2 aligns across 16 bases. Germline V gives CDR1 SSHAT, CDR2 FNYEAQ (reference sequence). This CDR3 is 15 amino acids long. V was clipped by 5 bases and J by 5 bases; unmatched bases: 3. CDR3 bases: TGTGCCAGCAGCCCCGGGACTAGCGGGAGGGACGAGCAGTACTTC. Translation: CASSPGTSGRDEQYF. The full variable domain, in which reference TRBV7-7 and TRBJ2-7 provide the parts outside the CDR3, is GAGVSQSPRYKVTKRGQDVTLRCDPISSHATLYWYQQALGQGPEFLTYFNYEAQPDKSGLPSDRFSAERPEGSISTLTIQRTEQRDSAMYRCASSPGTSGRDEQYFGPGTRLTVT.

The chain uses TRBV11-2 and TRBJ2-1; 9 bases are a match to TRBD2. Looked up from germline, CDR1 is SGHAT and CDR2 is FQNNGV. Unmatched junction bases numbered 6, after V lost 3 bases and J lost 6 bases. The CDR3 length is 15 residues. CDR3 region: CASSLKGLAANEQFF. The CDR3 nucleotides read TGTGCCAGCAGCTTGAAGGGACTAGCCGCCAATGAGCAGTTCTTC. The full variable domain, in which reference TRBV11-2 and TRBJ2-1 provide the parts outside the CDR3, is EAGVAQSPRYKIIEKRQSVAFWCNPISGHATLYWYQQILGQGPKLLIQFQNNGVVDDSQLPKDRFSAERLKGVDSTLKIQPAKLEDSAVYLCASSLKGLAANEQFFGPGTRLTVL.

The V call is TRBV28, the J call TRBJ1-2, with D perhaps TRBD1 (5 bases). This CDR3 has 13 residues. V shed 7 bases and J shed 8 bases, with 17 bases lying between them. Germline V CDR1 and CDR2: MDHEN, SYDVKM. CDR3 DNA sequence: TGTGCCAGCACGGGCAGGGATAGACGAGGCTACACCTTC. This sequence encodes CASTGRDRRGYTF.

This chain links TRBV7-6 with TRBJ2-5; 9 bases agree with TRBD2. The junction had 12 bases not matched to a gene; V was cut back by 5 bases and J by 5 bases. This CDR3 has 16 residues. The germline V gene encodes CDR1 SGHVS and CDR2 FNYEAQ. As DNA, the CDR3 is TGTGCCAGCAGCCCAAACCGAGCGGGAGGTCGGGAGACCCAGTACTTC. It specifies CASSPNRAGGRETQYF.

The J gene is TRBJ1-6, the V gene TRBV5-4; 7 positions match TRBD1. V gave up 4 bases and J gave up 8 bases; unmatched junction bases: 6. The germline V gene encodes CDR1 SGHNT and CDR2 YYREEE (reference sequence). The CDR3 extends over 14 amino acids. The CDR3 region is CASSPRDSYSPLHF. The DNA for the CDR3 is TGTGCCAGCAGCCCGCGGGACAGTTATTCACCCCTCCACTTT.

This clone was detected once. The CDR3 DNA reads as TGTGCCAGCAGCCCGGAGGCGGCGGAAGCGAACACCGGGGAGCTGTTTTTT. The encoded protein is CASSPEAAEANTGELFF. This chain links TRBV3-1 (or the pseudogene TRBV3-2) with TRBJ2-2; D possibly corresponds to TRBD2 (5 bases). The CDR3 spans 17 residues. Between the trimmed V and J ends, which lost 4 bases and 0 bases, there was a span of 15 bases. In germline, CDR1 is LGHDT, CDR2 YNNKEL (reference sequence).

The chain has TRBV10-3 and TRBJ2-7; 7 nucleotides line up with TRBD2. The CDR3 has 15 amino acids. Germline CDR1 ENHRY, CDR2 SYGVKD. The V segment lost 2 bases and the J segment 2 bases; nucleotides outside the gene matches: 6. The CDR3 DNA follows: TGTGCCATCAGTGAGAAGGCTAGCGGAACCTACGAGCAGTACTTC. It specifies CAISEKASGTYEQYF.

The chain recombines TRBV9 with TRBJ2-1, with 9 bases fitting TRBD2. Germline loops: CDR1 SGDLS, CDR2 YYNGEE. The CDR3 length is 15 residues. J was trimmed by 7 bases and V by 3 bases; bases with no gene match: 8. The CDR3 nucleotides read TGTGCCAGCAGCGACTCTAGCGGGACGGGGAATGAGCAGTTCTTC. Its protein is CASSDSSGTGNEQFF. Filled out from reference TRBV9 and TRBJ2-1, the complete variable domain reads DSGVTQTPKHLITATGQRVTLRCSPRSGDLSVYWYQQSLDQGLQFLIQYYNGEERAKGNILERFSAQQFPDLHSELNLSSLELGDSALYFCASSDSSGTGNEQFFGPGTRLTVL.